Listed below are T cell receptor beta chains from one sample, sequenced in a study of shared clonotypes between healthy human individuals. The table came from immunoSEQ multiplex PCR; TCRdb's copy has only in-frame clones and leaves some out. Of more than 2,000,000 clones detected, over 85% appear once; the ten largest clones hold about 0.41%. Sequenced sample: naive CD4+ T cells from PBMCs. The receptors were gathered from a man younger than 35 in good health. Some clones in this sample may be carry-over from other donors' samples. Each CDR3 is given with its conserved first and last residue. The D gene is left open where the match is weak. Only some rows state a clone size, as once, few, many or a class for expanded clones.

j_call v_call clone_size d_call cdr3_aa cdr3_nt
TRBJ2-7 TRBV19 NA NA CASSRQASLSYEQYF TGTGCCAGTAGCCGACAGGCCTCCCTCTCCTACGAGCAGTACTTC
TRBJ1-1 TRBV5-1 NA NA CASSFLSTGLNTEAFF TGCGCCAGCAGCTTTTTATCCACAGGGCTGAACACTGAAGCTTTCTTT
TRBJ2-3 TRBV5-1 NA NA CASSLNGDTQYF TGCGCCAGCAGCCTGAACGGAGATACGCAGTATTTT
TRBJ1-4 TRBV6-1 once TRBD1 CASSDRTGALVLFF TGTGCCAGCAGCGACCGGACAGGGGCTTTGGTACTGTTTTTT
TRBJ2-1 TRBV29-1 NA NA CSVEDPRERYNEQFF TGCAGCGTTGAAGATCCCCGGGAGCGGTACAATGAGCAGTTCTTC
TRBJ2-2 TRBV9 NA NA CASSPRGVEGVTGELFF TGTGCCAGCAGCCCCCGCGGGGTGGAGGGAGTCACCGGGGAGCTGTTTTTT
TRBJ2-2 TRBV19 NA TRBD1 CASTGTGGFTGELFF TGTGCCAGTACAGGGACAGGGGGCTTCACCGGGGAGCTGTTTTTT
TRBJ2-7 TRBV2 NA NA CASRKGPPLNSEQYF TGTGCCAGCAGGAAGGGACCTCCCCTTAACTCCGAGCAGTACTTC
TRBJ2-3 TRBV2 NA TRBD2 CASSEGRASGRSDTQYF TGTGCCAGCAGTGAAGGAAGGGCTAGCGGGAGATCGGATACGCAGTATTTT
TRBJ1-2 TRBV6-5 NA NA CASSYGGIYGYTF TGTGCCAGCAGTTACGGGGGGATCTATGGCTACACCTTC
TRBJ2-7 TRBV28 NA TRBD2 CASSSRLAGHYEQYF TGTGCCAGCAGTTCGAGACTAGCGGGACACTACGAGCAGTACTTC
TRBJ1-1 TRBV6-1 NA NA CASSAGTLGNTEAFF TGTGCCAGCAGTGCGGGGACCCTCGGGAACACTGAAGCTTTCTTT
TRBJ2-3 TRBV19 NA TRBD2 CASSIDAGGGTDTQYF TGTGCCAGTAGTATCGATGCGGGAGGGGGCACAGATACGCAGTATTTT
TRBJ2-7 TRBV4-1 NA TRBD1 CASSQQIQDRAYEQYF TGCGCCAGCAGCCAACAGATACAGGACAGGGCCTACGAGCAGTACTTC
TRBJ1-4 TRBV30 NA NA CAWSGAGKGKLFF TGTGCCTGGAGTGGAGCAGGGAAGGGAAAACTGTTTTTT
TRBJ2-2 TRBV5-1 NA NA CASSTSTGAVELFF TGCGCCAGCAGCACCTCAACCGGGGCCGTGGAGCTGTTTTTT
TRBJ1-1 TRBV5-6 few NA CASSLDRNTEAFF TGTGCCAGCAGCTTGGACAGGAACACTGAAGCTTTCTTT
TRBJ2-6 TRBV10-3 NA NA CAISGVLIIQGASGANVLTF TGTGCCATCAGTGGGGTCCTCATAATACAGGGAGCCTCTGGGGCCAACGTCCTGACTTTC
TRBJ2-1 TRBV5-6 NA TRBD1 CASSGLGTDSYNEQFF TGTGCCAGCAGCGGGCTTGGGACAGATTCCTACAATGAGCAGTTCTTC
TRBJ1-4 TRBV6-5 NA NA CASSLGGLANEKLFF TGTGCCAGCAGCCTCGGCGGGTTGGCTAATGAAAAACTGTTTTTT
TRBJ2-1 TRBV2 NA TRBD2 CASSQLAGQEQFF TGTGCCAGCAGCCAACTAGCGGGACAAGAGCAGTTCTTC
TRBJ2-2 TRBV11-2 NA NA CASSLVTVNTGELFF TGTGCCAGCAGCTTAGTCACGGTGAACACCGGGGAGCTGTTTTTT
TRBJ2-4 TRBV4-1 NA NA CASSQEIPNNLGAKNIQYF TGCGCCAGCAGCCAAGAGATCCCAAATAACTTGGGGGCCAAAAACATTCAGTACTTC
TRBJ2-4 TRBV2 NA NA CASSLRRSQDIQYF TGTGCCAGCAGCCTTCGGAGGAGCCAAGACATTCAGTACTTC
TRBJ1-3 TRBV11-3 once NA CASSPGGRSGNTIYF TGTGCCAGCAGCCCGGGGGGTCGCTCTGGAAACACCATATATTTT
TRBJ1-3 TRBV6-5 NA NA CASSYAWQGGGNTIYF TGTGCCAGCAGTTACGCCTGGCAGGGTGGCGGAAACACCATATATTTT
TRBJ2-3 TRBV4-2 NA NA CASSQEGRTDTQYF TGTGCCAGCAGCCAAGAGGGCAGAACAGATACGCAGTATTTT
TRBJ1-3 TRBV4-1 NA NA CASSQGEGGVSGNTIYF TGCGCCAGCAGCCAAGGGGAGGGAGGGGTCTCTGGAAACACCATATATTTT
TRBJ2-7 TRBV9 NA NA CASSVDLGPTYEQYF TGTGCCAGCAGCGTAGATCTGGGACCCACCTACGAGCAGTACTTC
TRBJ2-2 TRBV28 NA TRBD1 CASSLSTGSTGELFF TGTGCCAGCAGTTTATCGACAGGGTCAACCGGGGAGCTGTTTTTT
TRBJ2-7 TRBV5-1 once NA CASSLIGPNYEQYF TGCGCCAGCAGCTTGATCGGACCTAACTACGAGCAGTACTTC
TRBJ1-5 TRBV28 NA NA CASSLNDQPQHF TGTGCCAGCAGCCTCAATGATCAGCCCCAGCATTTT
TRBJ1-1 TRBV7-7 few NA CASSRDSNTEAFF TGTGCCAGCAGCCGTGATTCGAACACTGAAGCTTTCTTT
TRBJ2-7 TRBV18 NA TRBD1 CASSPGTGYEQYF TGTGCCAGCTCACCCGGGACAGGTTACGAGCAGTACTTC
TRBJ2-1 TRBV27 NA TRBD2 CASTPVLAGYNEQFF TGTGCCAGCACCCCCGTATTAGCGGGATACAATGAGCAGTTCTTC
TRBJ2-3 TRBV7-3 NA NA CASSFGDTQYF TGTGCCAGCAGCTTCGGAGATACGCAGTATTTT
TRBJ2-3 TRBV28 NA NA CASSGIGVAASTDTQYF TGTGCCAGCAGTGGCATAGGGGTGGCGGCTAGCACAGATACGCAGTATTTT
TRBJ2-5 TRBV12-5 NA NA CASGAQEETQYF TGTGCTAGTGGCGCACAGGAAGAGACCCAGTACTTC
TRBJ1-2 TRBV27 NA NA CASSPPSRRGYTF TGTGCCAGCAGCCCCCCGTCCCGGCGCGGCTACACCTTC
TRBJ2-6 TRBV29-1 once NA CSARPAGANVLTF TGCAGCGCCCGACCGGCAGGGGCCAACGTCCTGACTTTC
TRBJ2-1 TRBV28 NA TRBD2 CASRRGTSAIPHEQFF TGTGCCAGCAGACGAGGGACTAGCGCTATTCCCCATGAGCAGTTCTTC
TRBJ1-2 TRBV6-5 NA NA CASSRRLDSNYGYTF TGTGCCAGCTCCCGCCGATTGGACAGTAACTATGGCTACACCTTC
TRBJ2-7 TRBV2 NA NA CASSDQGIGYEQYF TGTGCCAGCAGTGATCAGGGGATCGGCTACGAGCAGTACTTC
TRBJ2-7 TRBV27 NA TRBD2 CASSFGREKIWEQYF TGTGCCAGCAGTTTTGGGCGGGAGAAGATATGGGAGCAGTACTTC
TRBJ2-1 TRBV29-1 NA NA CSARRGSSYNEQFF TGCAGCGCCCGAAGGGGGAGCTCCTACAATGAGCAGTTCTTC
TRBJ2-7 TRBV29-1 NA NA CSVRALTPHREQYF TGCAGCGTTCGGGCGCTGACACCTCACCGGGAGCAGTACTTC
TRBJ1-1 TRBV19 NA NA CATARGVSRWGTEAFF TGTGCCACCGCTCGGGGAGTTAGCCGTTGGGGCACTGAAGCTTTCTTT
TRBJ2-7 TRBV6-5 NA NA CASRTLAPPRHEQYF TGTGCCAGCAGGACTTTAGCTCCACCGCGTCACGAGCAGTACTTC
TRBJ2-3 TRBV5-1 NA NA CASSPDSATDTQYF TGCGCCAGCAGCCCGGACAGTGCCACAGATACGCAGTATTTT
TRBJ2-7 TRBV14 NA NA CASSQGVYEQYF TGTGCCAGCAGCCAAGGGGTTTACGAGCAGTACTTC
TRBJ2-2 TRBV18 NA NA CASSPPRGSQATGTGELFF TGTGCCAGCTCACCCCCTCGAGGGTCACAGGCCACTGGGACCGGGGAGCTGTTTTTT
TRBJ2-7 TRBV28 NA NA CASSLLWDTYEQYF TGTGCCAGCAGTTTATTGTGGGATACCTACGAGCAGTACTTC
TRBJ2-3 TRBV6-5 once TRBD2 CASRSGGDTQYF TGTGCCAGCAGGTCGGGGGGAGATACGCAGTATTTT
TRBJ1-4 TRBV4-1 NA TRBD1 CASSPLPGQGSEKLFF TGCGCCAGCAGCCCACTTCCGGGACAGGGATCTGAAAAACTGTTTTTT
TRBJ2-5 TRBV6-5 once NA CASSYGRRETQYF TGTGCCAGCAGTTATGGCAGACGAGAGACCCAGTACTTC
TRBJ2-7 TRBV5-1 NA NA CASSFKGAQYF TGCGCCAGCAGCTTTAAGGGAGCGCAGTACTTC